A single sample is the source of the 10 T cell receptor beta chains below, sequenced in a study of monozygotic twins with inflammatory bowel disease (dated by TCRdb to between 2018 and 2021). The library came from 5' RACE. Sequencing was carried out with an Illumina HiSeq 2500. TCRdb reprocessed the public reads and reports one entry per CDR3 protein sequence, without DNA. The sample's records list 210,000 or so distinct CDR3 sequences. Clones ranked in the top ten supply around 7.6% of the sample. Sample: blood. The receptor source for this set is a human donor with ulcerative colitis or Crohn's disease, or a healthy co-twin of an affected twin (not recorded which).

The chain combines TRBV12-3 or TRBV12-4 with TRBJ2-7; with no DNA, the TCRdb D assignment of TRBD1 cannot be verified. The CDR3 has 14 amino acids. The CDR3 region is CASSSSGTVYEQYF.

The chain couples TRBV15 to TRBJ2-1; TCRdb lists TRBD1, though no DNA is available to test this call. CDR3 length: 15 residues. The germline V gene encodes CDR1 LNHNV and CDR2 YYDKDF (reference sequence). CDR3 residues: CATSRDPQGYNEQFF.

The V call is TRBV10-3, the J call TRBJ2-1; TCRdb gives TRBD1 as the D gene, but with no DNA this cannot be confirmed. The CDR3 extends over 12 amino acids. In germline, CDR1 is ENHRY, CDR2 SYGVKD. CDR3 sequence reads: CATDLGGDEQFF.

Here the CDR3 reads CASSLDHSTFF. The chain is built from TRBV5-1 and TRBJ1-1. CDR1 and CDR2 from the germline V gene are SGHRS and YFSETQ. CDR3 length: 11 amino acids. The variable domain in full, with the rest retrieved from reference TRBV5-1 and TRBJ1-1, is KAGVTQTPRYLIKTRGQQVTLSCSPISGHRSVSWYQQTPGQGLQFLFEYFSETQRNKGNFPGRFSGRQFSNSRSEMNVSTLELGDSALYLCASSLDHSTFFGQGTRLTVV.

The chain has TRBV2 and TRBJ2-7; TCRdb proposes TRBD1, but this gene call is untestable without DNA. Germline CDR1 is SNHLY and CDR2 is FYNNEI. This CDR3 region has 13 residues. The CDR3 is CASSYQGAEEQYF.

The rearrangement links TRBV2 to TRBJ2-7. This CDR3 comprises 11 residues. CDR1 is SNHLY, CDR2 FYNNEI, per germline. The CDR3 here is CASSARNEQYF.

The rearrangement links TRBV20-1 to TRBJ2-2; the D gene TCRdb calls, TRBD2, cannot be checked with no DNA. Germline values: CDR1 DFQATT, CDR2 SNEGSKA (reference sequence). The CDR3 length is 14 residues. The CDR3 sequence is CSAPLAGVGGELFF.

This chain uses TRBV5-1 with TRBJ2-1; lacking DNA, the TRBD1 call made by TCRdb goes unchecked. Germline CDR1 and CDR2: SGHRS and YFSETQ. This CDR3 comprises 15 residues. The CDR3 is CASSTGTGSLGEQFF.

The V call is TRBV11-2, the J call TRBJ2-1; TCRdb designates TRBD1, a call that cannot be tested without DNA. The length of the CDR3 is 17 residues. Germline values: CDR1 SGHAT, CDR2 FQNNGV. CDR3 region: CASSLEVSGGRYNEQFF.

The chain has TRBV12-3 or TRBV12-4 and TRBJ2-1; the D gene TCRdb calls, TRBD1, cannot be checked with no DNA. The CDR3 extends over 17 amino acids. This chain's CDR3 is CASSFGGARSSYNEQFF.